This entry describes one T cell receptor beta chain. This sample stems from a study of blood T cell repertoires in COVID-19. The table came from immunoSEQ multiplex PCR; TCRdb's copy has only in-frame clones and leaves some out. The sample consists of 150,000 to 200,000 clones, approximately 80% of them appearing once. Cohort 3 donors counted as recovered after two negative PCRs, clearance, or resolved symptoms. The length of the CDR3 is 16 residues. From germline, CDR1 is SGDLS and CDR2 YYNGEE. V dropped 4 bases and J dropped 2; count of bases not matched to a gene: 9. The clonotype comes from an older woman who had recovered from COVID-19. Material: PBMCs or T cells enriched from blood (not recorded which). V is TRBV9 and J is TRBJ2-3, with 8 positions matching TRBD2. This chain's CDR3 is CASSPNAGGITDTQYF. For the CDR3, the DNA is TGTGCCAGCAGCCCCAATGCGGGAGGCATCACAGATACGCAGTATTTT.